This record covers a single T cell receptor (beta chain). V shed 3 bases and J 8 bases; nucleotides not matched to a gene: 2. This CDR3 has 14 amino acids. Germline lookup yields CDR1 SGHTA and CDR2 FQGNSA. One entry per CDR3 protein, called by TCRdb with MiXCR from the RT-PCR reads. Of 430,000 or so distinct CDR3 sequences in the sample, approximately 11% were seen once. The sample originates from a study of response to subunit inactivated influenza vaccine. This receptor was obtained from a man aged 45-60 years who received an inactivated influenza vaccine. The gene calls are TRBV7-2 and TRBJ2-1, with TRBD2 matching over 12 bases. This specimen was PBMCs from blood, taken 45 days after vaccination. The CDR3 DNA is TGTGCCAGCAGCTTGACTAGCGGGAGCTATGAGCAGTTCTTC. Translating it yields CASSLTSGSYEQFF.